The 11 T cell receptor beta chains below come from one sample, sequenced in a study of control samples from healthy donors and cancer patients (dated by TCRdb to 2020 to 2021). Libraries were made using the immunoSEQ multiplex PCR assay. In TCRdb, the immuneACCESS table is reduced to in-frame sequences with V and J assigned. These tables do not hold every clone; where another copy was compared, an unresolved V gene accounts for under half, and the others remain unexplained. Here the sample has a few hundred thousand clones; around 90% occur a single time. About 6.3% of the sample is taken by the ten largest. The sequenced sample consisted of PBMCs. Source of these receptors: a man aged 40-49 years with head and neck cancer.

This clone was counted only a few times. The chain couples TRBV2 to TRBJ2-7; D may be TRBD1 or TRBD2 (7 bases each). Trimming shortened V by 3 bases and J by 7 bases, and 13 bases separated the two germline ends. This CDR3 region has 13 residues. Germline V gives CDR1 SNHLY, CDR2 FYNNEI. As DNA, the CDR3 is TGTGCCAGCAGTGAGACGCAGGGGGGGGAGCAGTACTTC. It yields the protein CASSETQGGEQYF.

The chain employs TRBV6-5 and TRBJ2-7; D unresolved. This CDR3 comprises 11 residues. Between the trimmed V and J ends, which lost 7 bases and 4 bases, there was a span of 8 bases. Germline values: CDR1 MNHEY, CDR2 SVGAGI. The CDR3 loop is CASTRTYEQYF. CDR3 DNA: TGTGCCAGCACTCGCACATACGAGCAGTACTTC.

J is TRBJ1-2 and V is TRBV19; D not certain. The CDR3 loop spans 13 amino acids. CDR1 is LNHDA and CDR2 is SQIVND in the germline V gene (reference sequence). V shed 4 bases and J shed 1 base, with 7 bases lying between them. CDR3 amino acids: CASSKMVNYGYTF. The CDR3 coding sequence is TGTGCCAGTAGTAAGATGGTTAACTATGGCTACACCTTC.

The chain uses TRBV16 and TRBJ1-2, with no clear D. The CDR3 spans 13 residues. V was cut by 4 bases and J by 8 bases, with 14 bases left in between. CDR1 is KGHSY, CDR2 FQNENV, per germline. CDR3 residues: CASSPGPYRGYTF. The CDR3 coding sequence is TGTGCCAGCAGCCCGGGCCCTTATAGGGGCTACACCTTC.

This clone was detected only once. The rearrangement uses TRBV6-6 and TRBJ2-1; TRBD1 matches 9 bases. CDR3 length: 16 residues. Trimming cost V 2 bases and J 5 bases; bases outside gene matches: 7. Germline values: CDR1 MNHNY, CDR2 SVGAGI (reference sequence). The CDR3 region has the DNA TGTGCCAGCAGTTACCCACAGGGGGCGAGAGACAATGAGCAGTTCTTC. It is translated as CASSYPQGARDNEQFF.

The rearrangement uses TRBV6-5 and TRBJ2-6, with D hard to call. This CDR3 is built from 13 residues. Per the germline V gene, CDR1 is MNHEY and CDR2 is SVGAGI. The V gene lost 6 bases and the J gene lost 1 base, with 4 bases spanning the gap. Here the CDR3 reads CASSSSGANVLTF. The CDR3 coding sequence is TGTGCCAGCAGCAGTTCTGGGGCCAACGTCCTGACTTTC.

The rearrangement uses TRBV13 and TRBJ2-1; 11 bases fit TRBD1. Germline V lookup: CDR1 PRHDT, CDR2 FYEKMQ (reference sequence). The CDR3 is 16 residues long. The J segment lost 5 bases and the V segment lost 1 base, leaving 4 bases of the junction unmatched. The DNA for the CDR3 is TGTGCCAGCAGCTTAGAGGGACAGGGGGACGACAATGAGCAGTTCTTC. This translates into CASSLEGQGDDNEQFF.

The J gene is TRBJ2-2, the V gene TRBV28; no clear D gene. This CDR3 region has 14 residues. The germline V gene has CDR1 MDHEN and CDR2 SYDVKM. Trimming took 8 bases from V and 2 from J, leaving 12 bases between them. As DNA, the CDR3 is TGTGCCAGCGCTCCCCCGGGTAACACCGGGGAGCTGTTTTTT. This codes for CASAPPGNTGELFF. Variable domain in full (rest from reference TRBV28 and TRBJ2-2): DVKVTQSSRYLVKRTGEKVFLECVQDMDHENMFWYRQDPGLGLRLIYFSYDVKMKEKGDIPEGYSVSREKKERFSLILESASTNQTSMYLCASAPPGNTGELFFGEGSRLTVL.

Notes on this clone: A junction boundary mismatches the germline segment, possibly from a read error. The V gene is TRBV6-5, the J gene TRBJ1-2, with D perhaps matching TRBD1 (5 bases). CDR3 length: 13 residues. Germline V CDR1 and CDR2: MNHEY, SVGAGI. Here the CDR3 reads CAGSRRDNYGYTF. The CDR3 DNA reads as TGTGCCGGCAGCCGCCGGGACAACTATGGCTACACCTTC.

The V and J genes are TRBV28 and TRBJ1-1; D is undetermined. The CDR3 covers 13 residues. The germline V and J ends were trimmed by 2 bases and 4 bases, with 8 bases remaining between them. The germline gives CDR1 MDHEN, CDR2 SYDVKM. The DNA for the CDR3 is TGTGCCAGCAGTTTACCCGGGAGCACTGAAGCTTTCTTT. Its protein is CASSLPGSTEAFF.

V is TRBV30 and J is TRBJ2-3; 11 positions agree with TRBD2. V lost 4 bases, J lost 5 bases, and 5 bases stayed unmatched. From germline, CDR1 is GTSNPN and CDR2 SVGIG (reference sequence). This CDR3 has 14 amino acids. The CDR3, as DNA: TGTGCCTGGAATCTAGCGGGGGGCAAAGATACGCAGTATTTT. This translates into CAWNLAGGKDTQYF.